Below, 9 T cell receptor beta chains from the same sample are listed, as sequenced in a study of control samples from healthy donors and cancer patients. The assay was immunoSEQ multiplex PCR, and TCRdb's table has in-frame clones only and misses some. The sample has some 94,000 clones; more than 85% are singletons. The sample consisted of blood. The receptors were gathered from a woman aged 45-60 years in good health.

This chain connects TRBV7-9 to TRBJ2-3, with 11 bases aligning to TRBD2. Germline CDR1 is SEHNR and CDR2 is FQNEAQ (reference sequence). Germline trimming cut 3 bases from V and 2 bases from J; bases unmatched to any gene: 13. The CDR3 has 19 residues. The CDR3 coding sequence is TGTGCCAGCAGCTTCCTCAATTATAGACTAGCGGGGCTCACAGATACGCAGTATTTT. This encodes CASSFLNYRLAGLTDTQYF.

In DNA, the CDR3 is TGTGCCAGCAAAGAGTCAGGAGACAATGAGCAGTTCTTC. It specifies CASKESGDNEQFF. The V call is TRBV6-5, the J call TRBJ2-1; the D is unclear. This CDR3 comprises 13 residues. Germline CDR1 and CDR2: MNHEY and SVGAGI. V lost 7 bases to trimming and J lost 5 bases, with 12 bases between them.

The rearrangement joins TRBV29-1 to TRBJ2-3, with TRBD2 matching 8 bases. The junction had 10 bases not matched to a gene; V was cut back by 4 bases and J by 1 base. This CDR3 has 16 amino acids. Germline V lookup: CDR1 SQVTM, CDR2 ANQGSEA. CDR3 bases: TGCAGCGTTGGCACGGCCTGGCGGGAGGGCACAGATACGCAGTATTTT. Its translation is CSVGTAWREGTDTQYF.

This clone was counted a single time. The J gene is TRBJ1-1, the V gene TRBV7-2; 7 bases agree with TRBD1. The CDR3 has 18 residues. From germline, CDR1 is SGHTA and CDR2 FQGNSA. V trimming: 5 bases; J trimming: 4 bases; junction bases outside the gene matches: 19. CDR3 bases: TGTGCCAGCAGCCATGGACAGGCCGATTTCGGGGGGGGCACTGAAGCTTTCTTT. Protein: CASSHGQADFGGGTEAFF.

The genes are TRBV21-1 and TRBJ2-7; the table names TRBD1, a call not compared with the DNA. TRBV21-1 is recorded as a pseudogene. The CDR3 runs to 14 residues. CDR3 protein: CASSLTNRAHEQYF. The DNA of the CDR3 is TGTGCCAGCAGCCTTACGAACAGGGCCCACGAGCAGTACTTC.

The chain recombines TRBV6-5 with TRBJ2-3; D is undetermined. Germline CDR1 MNHEY, CDR2 SVGAGI. This CDR3 is built from 13 residues. V was pared by 6 bases and J by 1 base, with 8 bases between. CDR3 sequence: CASRTSGTDTQYF. DNA of the CDR3: TGTGCCAGCAGGACGAGTGGCACAGATACGCAGTATTTT.

This chain connects TRBV7-9 to TRBJ2-2, with TRBD2 as a possible D gene (5 bases). CDR3 length: 15 amino acids. Germline V gene data show CDR1 as SEHNR and CDR2 as FQNEAQ (reference sequence). V was shortened by 5 bases and J by 7 bases, with 17 bases between the two germline ends. CDR3 region: CASSPGDQRGGELFF. As DNA, the CDR3 is TGTGCCAGCAGCCCCGGGGATCAGCGCGGCGGGGAGCTGTTTTTT. The full variable domain, its missing parts supplied by reference TRBV7-9 and TRBJ2-2, is DTGVSQNPRHKITKRGQNVTFRCDPISEHNRLYWYRQTLGQGPEFLTYFQNEAQLEKSRLLSDRFSAERPKGSFSTLEIQRTEQGDSAMYLCASSPGDQRGGELFFGEGSRLTVL.

This chain links TRBV10-3 with TRBJ2-5, with 9 bases aligning to TRBD2. Germline values: CDR1 ENHRY, CDR2 SYGVKD. The junction had 0 bases not matched to a gene; V was cut back by 4 bases and J by 3 bases. The CDR3 spans 13 residues. CDR3 nucleotides: TGTGCCATCAGTGTAGCGGGAGAAGAGACCCAGTACTTC. Encoded protein: CAISVAGEETQYF.

V and J are TRBV21-1 and TRBJ2-7; TRBD2 is the table's D call and was not checked against the DNA. TRBV21-1 constitutes a pseudogene. CDR3 size: 15 residues. The CDR3 region is CARSVRGSPEGEQYF. The CDR3 DNA follows: TGTGCCAGAAGCGTCAGAGGCTCCCCTGAGGGCGAGCAGTACTTC.